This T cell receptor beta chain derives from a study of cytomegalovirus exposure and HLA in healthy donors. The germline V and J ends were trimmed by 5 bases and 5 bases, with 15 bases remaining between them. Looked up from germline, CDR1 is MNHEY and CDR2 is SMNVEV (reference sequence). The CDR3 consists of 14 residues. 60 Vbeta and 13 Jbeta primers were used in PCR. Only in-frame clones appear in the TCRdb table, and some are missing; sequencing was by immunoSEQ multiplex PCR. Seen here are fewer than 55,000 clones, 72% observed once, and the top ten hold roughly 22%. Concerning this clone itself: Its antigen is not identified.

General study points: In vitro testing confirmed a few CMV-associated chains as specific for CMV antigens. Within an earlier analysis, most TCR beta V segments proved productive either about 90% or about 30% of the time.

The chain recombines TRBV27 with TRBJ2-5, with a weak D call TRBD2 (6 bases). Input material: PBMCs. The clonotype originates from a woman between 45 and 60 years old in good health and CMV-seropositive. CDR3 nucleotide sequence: TGTGCCAGCAGTGCAATCGGGACTCAGGAGACCCAGTACTTC. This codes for CASSAIGTQETQYF.